The clone carrying this T cell receptor (beta chain) turned up a few times. Its antigen remains unidentified. The CDR3 length is 15 residues. Germline V lookup: CDR1 MDHEN, CDR2 SYDVKM. V lost 6 bases and J lost 2, with 14 bases in between. MiXCR, applied by TCRdb to the reads, yields one record per CDR3 protein. The sample shows approximately 500,000 distinct CDR3 sequences, approximately 16% of them seen only once. The sample originates from a study of T cell repertoires in cytomegalovirus infection. Looking at the study overall: Indicated by public TCR beta signatures were CMV infection and matching HLA type. General study points: Of the TCR beta families, the public ones yielded a cumulative frequency that identified carriers of CMV plus the relevant HLA. Predominance within the ex vivo response was attributable to HLA-C-restricted CMV-specific TCR beta clonotypes.

V gene TRBV28 combines with J gene TRBJ1-5; a possible D gene is TRBD1 (5 bases). Sample: CD8+ T cells from PBMCs. This sequence originates from a human donor in good health (CMV status not recorded). Some clones in this sample may be carry-over from other donors' samples. The CDR3 region is CASRGVKGGNQPQHF. Here the CDR3 DNA reads TGTGCCAGCAGGGGGGTTAAAGGGGGCAATCAGCCCCAGCATTTT.